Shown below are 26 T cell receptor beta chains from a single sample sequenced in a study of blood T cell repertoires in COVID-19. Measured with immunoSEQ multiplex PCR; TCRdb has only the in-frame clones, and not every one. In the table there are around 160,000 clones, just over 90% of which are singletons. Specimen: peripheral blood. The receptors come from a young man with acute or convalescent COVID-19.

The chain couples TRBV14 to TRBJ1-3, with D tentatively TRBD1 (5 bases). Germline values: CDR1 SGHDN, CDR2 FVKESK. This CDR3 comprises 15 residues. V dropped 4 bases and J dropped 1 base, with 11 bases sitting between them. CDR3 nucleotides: TGTGCCAGCAGCCTTTCAGGGACTTCTGGAAACACCATATATTTT. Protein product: CASSLSGTSGNTIYF.

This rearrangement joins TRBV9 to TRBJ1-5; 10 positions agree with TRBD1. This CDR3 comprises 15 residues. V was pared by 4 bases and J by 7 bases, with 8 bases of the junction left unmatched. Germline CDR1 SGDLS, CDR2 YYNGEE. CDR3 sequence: CASSPGTGDEQPQHF. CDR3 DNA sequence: TGTGCCAGCAGCCCAGGGACAGGGGATGAACAGCCCCAGCATTTT.

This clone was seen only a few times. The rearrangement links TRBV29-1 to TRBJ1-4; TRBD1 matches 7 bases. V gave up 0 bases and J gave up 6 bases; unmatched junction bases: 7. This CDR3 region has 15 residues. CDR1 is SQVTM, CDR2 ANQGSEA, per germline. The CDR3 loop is CSVEETQGIYEKLFF. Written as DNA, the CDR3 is TGCAGCGTTGAAGAGACACAGGGGATATATGAAAAACTGTTTTTT.

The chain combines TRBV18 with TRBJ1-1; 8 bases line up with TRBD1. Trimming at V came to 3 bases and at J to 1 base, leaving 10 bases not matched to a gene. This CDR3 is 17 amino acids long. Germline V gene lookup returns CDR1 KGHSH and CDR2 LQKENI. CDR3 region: CASSPVDREPPNTEAFF. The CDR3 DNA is TGTGCCAGCTCACCTGTGGACAGGGAACCCCCGAACACTGAAGCTTTCTTT.

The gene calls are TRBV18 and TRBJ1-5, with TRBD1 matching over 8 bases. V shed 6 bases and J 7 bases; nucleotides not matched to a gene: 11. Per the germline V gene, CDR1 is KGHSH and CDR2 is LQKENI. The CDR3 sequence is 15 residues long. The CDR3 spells CASSRGTDRGQPQHF. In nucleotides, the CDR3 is TGTGCCAGCTCCCGGGGGACAGACAGGGGACAGCCCCAGCATTTT.

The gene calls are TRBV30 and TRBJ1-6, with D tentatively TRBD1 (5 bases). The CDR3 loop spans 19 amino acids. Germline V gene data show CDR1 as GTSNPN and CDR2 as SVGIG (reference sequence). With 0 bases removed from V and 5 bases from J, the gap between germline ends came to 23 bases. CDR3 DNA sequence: TGTGCCTGGAGTGTACGGCGTCTATCGACAGACCAAGATAATTCACCCCTCCACTTT. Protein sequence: CAWSVRRLSTDQDNSPLHF.

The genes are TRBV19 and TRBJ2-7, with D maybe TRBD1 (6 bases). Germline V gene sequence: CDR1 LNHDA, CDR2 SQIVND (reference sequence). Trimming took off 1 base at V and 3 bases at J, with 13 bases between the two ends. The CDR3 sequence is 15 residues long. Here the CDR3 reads CASSIAGQSIYEQYF. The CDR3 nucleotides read TGTGCCAGTAGTATAGCAGGACAGAGTATCTACGAGCAGTACTTC.

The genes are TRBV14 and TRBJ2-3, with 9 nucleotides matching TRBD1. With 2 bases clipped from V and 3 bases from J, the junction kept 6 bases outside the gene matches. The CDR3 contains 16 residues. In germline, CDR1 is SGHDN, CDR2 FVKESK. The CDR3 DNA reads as TGTGCCAGCAGCCAATTGGGGACAGGGATTACAGATACGCAGTATTTT. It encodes CASSQLGTGITDTQYF.

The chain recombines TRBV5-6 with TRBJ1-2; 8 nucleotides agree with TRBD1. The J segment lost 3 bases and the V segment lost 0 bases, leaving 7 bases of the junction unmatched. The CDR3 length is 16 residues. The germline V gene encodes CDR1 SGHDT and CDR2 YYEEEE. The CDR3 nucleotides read TGTGCCAGCAGCTTGGATATTGGACAGGGCCACTATGGCTACACCTTC. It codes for CASSLDIGQGHYGYTF.

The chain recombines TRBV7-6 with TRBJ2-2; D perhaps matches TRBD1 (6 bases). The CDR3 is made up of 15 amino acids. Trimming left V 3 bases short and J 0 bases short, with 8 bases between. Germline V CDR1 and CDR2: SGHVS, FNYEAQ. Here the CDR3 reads CASSLDSTNTGELFF. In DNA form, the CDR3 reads TGTGCCAGCAGCTTGGACAGTACGAACACCGGGGAGCTGTTTTTT.

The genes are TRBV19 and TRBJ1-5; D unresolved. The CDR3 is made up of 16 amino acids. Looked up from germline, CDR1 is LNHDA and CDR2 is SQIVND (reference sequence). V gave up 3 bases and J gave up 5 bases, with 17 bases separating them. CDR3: CASSITRAGADQPQHF. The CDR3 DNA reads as TGTGCCAGTAGTATTACCCGGGCGGGCGCCGATCAGCCCCAGCATTTT.

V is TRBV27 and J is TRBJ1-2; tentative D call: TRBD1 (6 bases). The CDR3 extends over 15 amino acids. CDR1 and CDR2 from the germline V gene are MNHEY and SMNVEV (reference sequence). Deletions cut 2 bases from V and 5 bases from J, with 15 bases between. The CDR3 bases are TGTGCCAGCAGTTTAGGGCAGGGGTCGGCATATGGCTACACCTTC. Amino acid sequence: CASSLGQGSAYGYTF.

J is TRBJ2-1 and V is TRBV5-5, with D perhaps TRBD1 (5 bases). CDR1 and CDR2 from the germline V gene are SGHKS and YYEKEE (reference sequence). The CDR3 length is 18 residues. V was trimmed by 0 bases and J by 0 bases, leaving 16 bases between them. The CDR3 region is CASSLEGPPPDSYNEQFF. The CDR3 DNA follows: TGTGCCAGCAGCTTGGAGGGGCCGCCCCCAGACTCCTACAATGAGCAGTTCTTC.

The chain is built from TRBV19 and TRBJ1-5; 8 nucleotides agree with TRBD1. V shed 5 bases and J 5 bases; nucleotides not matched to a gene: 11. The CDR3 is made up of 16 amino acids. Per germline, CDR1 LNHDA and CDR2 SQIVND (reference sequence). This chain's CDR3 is CASSGSGWTGHQPQHF. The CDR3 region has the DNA TGTGCCAGTAGTGGTTCCGGTTGGACAGGGCATCAGCCCCAGCATTTT.

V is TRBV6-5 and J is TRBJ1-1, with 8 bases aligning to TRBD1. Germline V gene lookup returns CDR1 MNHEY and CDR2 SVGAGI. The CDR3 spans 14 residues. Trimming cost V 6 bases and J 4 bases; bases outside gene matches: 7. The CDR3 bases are TGTGCCAGCAGCTCACAGGGGGGATCCACTGAAGCTTTCTTT. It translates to CASSSQGGSTEAFF.

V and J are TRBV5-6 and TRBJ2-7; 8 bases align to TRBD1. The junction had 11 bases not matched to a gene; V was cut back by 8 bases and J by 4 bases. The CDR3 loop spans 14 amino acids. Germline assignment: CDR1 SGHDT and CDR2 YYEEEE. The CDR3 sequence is CASLSGGRSYEQYF. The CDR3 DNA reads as TGTGCCAGTCTGTCAGGGGGCCGTTCGTACGAGCAGTACTTC.

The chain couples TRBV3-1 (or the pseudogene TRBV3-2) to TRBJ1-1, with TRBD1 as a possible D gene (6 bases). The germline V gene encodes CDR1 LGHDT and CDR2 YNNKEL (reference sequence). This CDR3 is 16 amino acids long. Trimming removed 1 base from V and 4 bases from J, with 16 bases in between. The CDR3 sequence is CASSQGTRGVGTEAFF. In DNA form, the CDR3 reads TGTGCCAGCAGCCAAGGTACCAGGGGTGTCGGCACTGAAGCTTTCTTT.

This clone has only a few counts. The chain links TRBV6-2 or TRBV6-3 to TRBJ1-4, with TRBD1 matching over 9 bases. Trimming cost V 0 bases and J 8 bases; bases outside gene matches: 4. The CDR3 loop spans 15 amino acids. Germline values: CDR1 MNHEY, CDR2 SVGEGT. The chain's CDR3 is CASSYSRTGDEKLFF. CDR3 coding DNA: TGTGCCAGCAGTTACTCCAGGACAGGGGACGAAAAACTGTTTTTT.

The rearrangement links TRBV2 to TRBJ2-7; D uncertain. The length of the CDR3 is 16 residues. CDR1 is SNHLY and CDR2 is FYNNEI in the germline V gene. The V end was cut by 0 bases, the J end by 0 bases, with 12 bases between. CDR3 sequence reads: CASSEAVSGLSYEQYF. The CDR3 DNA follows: TGTGCCAGCAGTGAAGCGGTCTCAGGCCTCTCCTACGAGCAGTACTTC.

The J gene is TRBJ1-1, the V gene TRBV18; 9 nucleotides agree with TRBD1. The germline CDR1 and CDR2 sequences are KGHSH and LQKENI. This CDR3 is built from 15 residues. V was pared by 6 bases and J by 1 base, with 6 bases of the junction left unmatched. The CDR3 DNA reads TGTGCCAGCTCGAGGACAGGGGACGGGAACACTGAAGCTTTCTTT. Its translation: CASSRTGDGNTEAFF.

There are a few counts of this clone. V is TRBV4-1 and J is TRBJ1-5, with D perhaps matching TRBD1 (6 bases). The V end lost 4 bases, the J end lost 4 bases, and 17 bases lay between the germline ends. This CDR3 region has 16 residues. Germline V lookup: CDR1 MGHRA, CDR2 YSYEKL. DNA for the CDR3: TGCGCCAGCAGCCCAATCGGACAGAAGCAAAATCAGCCCCAGCATTTT. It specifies CASSPIGQKQNQPQHF.

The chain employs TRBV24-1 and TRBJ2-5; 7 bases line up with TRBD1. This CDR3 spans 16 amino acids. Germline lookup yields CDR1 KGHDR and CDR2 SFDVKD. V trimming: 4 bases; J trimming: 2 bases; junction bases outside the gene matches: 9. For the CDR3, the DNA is TGTGCCACCAGTGAGGAAGGGGGCGATCCTCAAGAGACCCAGTACTTC. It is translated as CATSEEGGDPQETQYF.

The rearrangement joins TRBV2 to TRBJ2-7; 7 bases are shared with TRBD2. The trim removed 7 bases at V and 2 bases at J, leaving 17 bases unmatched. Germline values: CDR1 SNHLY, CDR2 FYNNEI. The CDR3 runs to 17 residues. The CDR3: CASTPGGPGFSPYEQYF. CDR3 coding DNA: TGTGCCAGCACTCCGGGAGGACCAGGGTTCAGTCCCTACGAGCAGTACTTC.

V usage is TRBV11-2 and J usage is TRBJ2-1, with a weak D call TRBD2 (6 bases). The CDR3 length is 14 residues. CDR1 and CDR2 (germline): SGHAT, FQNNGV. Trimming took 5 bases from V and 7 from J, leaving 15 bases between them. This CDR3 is CASSLAGRMNEQFF. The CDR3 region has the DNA TGTGCCAGCAGCCTCGCTGGGAGGATGAATGAGCAGTTCTTC.

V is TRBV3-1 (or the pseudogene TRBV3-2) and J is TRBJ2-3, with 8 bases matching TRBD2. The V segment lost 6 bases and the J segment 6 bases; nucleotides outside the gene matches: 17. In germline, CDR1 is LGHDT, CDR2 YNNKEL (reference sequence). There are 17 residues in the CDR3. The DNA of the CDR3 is TGTGCCAGCAGTCACGGACTCCGGGGGGGCCGTTTGGATACGCAGTATTTT. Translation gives CASSHGLRGGRLDTQYF.

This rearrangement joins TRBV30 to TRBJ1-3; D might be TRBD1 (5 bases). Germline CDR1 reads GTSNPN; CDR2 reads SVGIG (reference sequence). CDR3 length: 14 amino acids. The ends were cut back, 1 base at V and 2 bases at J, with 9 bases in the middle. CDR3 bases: TGTGCCTGGAGTGGGGGAGGGGCTGGAAACACCATATATTTT. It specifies CAWSGGGAGNTIYF.